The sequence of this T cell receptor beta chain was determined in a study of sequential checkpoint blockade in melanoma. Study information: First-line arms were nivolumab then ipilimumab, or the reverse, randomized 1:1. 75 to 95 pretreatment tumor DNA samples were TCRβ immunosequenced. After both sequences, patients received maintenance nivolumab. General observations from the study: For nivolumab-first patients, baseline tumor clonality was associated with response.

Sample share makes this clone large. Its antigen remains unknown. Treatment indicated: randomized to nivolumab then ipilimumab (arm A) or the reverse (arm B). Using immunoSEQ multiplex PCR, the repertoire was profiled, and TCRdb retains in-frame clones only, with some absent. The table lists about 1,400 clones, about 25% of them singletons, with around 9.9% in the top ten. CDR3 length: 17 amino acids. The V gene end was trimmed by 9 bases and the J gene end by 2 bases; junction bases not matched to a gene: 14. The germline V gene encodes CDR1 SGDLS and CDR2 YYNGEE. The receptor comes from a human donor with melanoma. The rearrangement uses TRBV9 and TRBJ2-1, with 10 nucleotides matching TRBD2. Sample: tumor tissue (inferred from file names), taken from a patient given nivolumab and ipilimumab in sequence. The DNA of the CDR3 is TGTGCCACCCCGAGACAAGAGCGGGAGGGAACCTACAATGAGCAGTTCTTC. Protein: CATPRQEREGTYNEQFF.